This entry is about one T cell receptor (beta chain). What it binds is unknown. The table came from immunoSEQ multiplex PCR; TCRdb's copy has only in-frame clones and leaves some out. The profile shows 300,000 or so clones, approximately 67% of them singletons. Between the trimmed V and J ends, which lost 2 bases and 0 bases, there was a span of 7 bases. Germline loops: CDR1 LNHDA, CDR2 SQIVND (reference sequence). The CDR3 runs 14 residues. These data belong to a study of cytotoxic CD8 clonotypes in ibrutinib-treated CLL. Across the whole study: Of the patients, around 12 were relapsed/refractory, 15 treatment-naive and 17 to 18 IGHV unmutated. Whole-study results and caveats: Increased clonality at ibrutinib response gave way to a return toward baseline at progression. Baseline clonality, higher than in age-matched healthy donors, tracked circulating CD8+ T-cell counts.

Genomic DNA in an amount of around 2 micrograms was extracted from cryopreserved PBMCs and used for the preparation of TCR beta libraries. The rearrangement uses TRBV19 and TRBJ1-2; D is uncertain. This specimen consisted of PBMCs, obtained after 36 months of ibrutinib treatment. This sequence originates from a human donor with chronic lymphocytic leukemia. The CDR3 here is CASSITVTNYGYTF. CDR3 DNA: TGTGCCAGTAGTATAACAGTTACTAACTATGGCTACACCTTC.